The 7 T cell receptor beta chains reported below all come from one sample, sequenced in a study of T cell responses to AZD1222 COVID-19 vaccine. Assay: immunoSEQ multiplex PCR; the TCRdb copy retains only in-frame clones and omits some. The data show about 96,000 clones, approximately 89% seen once. The source was peripheral blood, collected on day 0 of MenACWY control vaccination. These receptor sequences come from an adult in good health.

CDR3 in amino acids: CASSFSPKGTAEAFF. The CDR3 nucleotides read TGTGCCAGCAGCTTTTCACCCAAAGGGACAGCAGAAGCTTTCTTT. V usage is TRBV5-6 and J usage is TRBJ1-1, with TRBD1 identical over 7 bases. There are 15 residues in the CDR3. The V gene end was trimmed by 2 bases and the J gene end by 8 bases; junction bases not matched to a gene: 12. CDR1 SGHDT and CDR2 YYEEEE come from the germline V gene.

The chain joins TRBV21-1 to TRBJ1-5; the D call in the table, TRBD1, was not verified against the DNA. TRBV21-1 is a pseudogene segment. The CDR3 has 15 amino acids. CDR3 region: CASSKQGLSNQPQHF. In DNA form, the CDR3 reads TGTGCCAGCAGCAAACAGGGGCTTAGCAATCAGCCCCAGCATTTT.

The CDR3 loop reads CASSGLGTEAFF. The DNA of the CDR3 is TGTGCCAGCAGTGGCCTAGGGACTGAAGCTTTCTTT. The chain employs TRBV2 and TRBJ1-1; unclear D gene. The germline V gene encodes CDR1 SNHLY and CDR2 FYNNEI. The CDR3 contains 12 residues. The germline V and J ends were trimmed by 4 bases and 5 bases, with 8 bases remaining between them.

The V gene is TRBV19, the J gene TRBJ1-3; TRBD1 is a possible D gene (6 bases). This CDR3 region has 15 residues. CDR1 and CDR2 from the germline V gene are LNHDA and SQIVND (reference sequence). The V gene lost 3 bases and the J gene lost 1 base, with 10 bases spanning the gap. The DNA for the CDR3 is TGTGCCAGTAGTATGCCAACAGGGTCTGGAAACACCATATATTTT. Translation gives CASSMPTGSGNTIYF.

The chain is built from TRBV19 and TRBJ1-4, with D possibly being TRBD1 (6 bases). V was pared by 6 bases and J by 8 bases, with 13 bases between. CDR1 LNHDA and CDR2 SQIVND come from the germline V gene (reference sequence). The length of the CDR3 is 13 residues. CDR3 amino acids: CASRDRVEEKLFF. In nucleotides, the CDR3 is TGTGCCAGTAGGGACAGAGTGGAAGAAAAACTGTTTTTT.

This clone has a single count. This chain links TRBV28 with TRBJ2-2; tentative D call: TRBD1 (6 bases). Trimming removed 11 bases at V and 1 base at J, with 11 bases between. Looked up from germline, CDR1 is MDHEN and CDR2 is SYDVKM. This CDR3 contains 13 residues. CDR3 amino acids: CAVQGGNTGELFF. As DNA, the CDR3 is TGTGCCGTACAGGGTGGGAACACCGGGGAGCTGTTTTTT.

The V gene is TRBV28, the J gene TRBJ2-1, with a possible D match to TRBD1 (5 bases). V was cut by 6 bases and J by 2 bases, with 20 bases left in between. Germline assignment: CDR1 MDHEN and CDR2 SYDVKM. This CDR3 comprises 17 residues. CDR3 region: CASSLRWGLQTYNEQFF. The DNA of the CDR3 is TGTGCCAGCAGCCTAAGGTGGGGCTTACAAACCTACAATGAGCAGTTCTTC.